The source of this T cell receptor (beta chain) is a study of post-analysis software for immune sequencing data. Study results and caveats: The normalized Chao1 diversity of multiple sclerosis patients was significantly lower than that of controls. Five or six TRBV segments, TRBV5-6, TRBV5-1 and TRBV20-1 among them, were found more frequent in patients than controls.

The TCR beta cDNA libraries carried unique molecular identifiers. One entry per CDR3 protein, called by TCRdb with MiXCR from the PCR reads. The table has a few hundred thousand distinct CDR3 sequences, about a third seen once. The ends lost 0 bases at V and 3 bases at J; junction bases unmatched: 4. CDR1 and CDR2 from the germline V gene are SGHRS and YFSETQ. The CDR3 is made up of 16 amino acids. This clonotype was found a few times. What it binds is unknown. This chain connects TRBV5-1 to TRBJ2-1; TRBD2 matches 9 bases. The sequence was obtained from a girl aged 10 to 17 with multiple sclerosis. Sequencing used blood. CDR3 amino acids: CASSLAAGGRYNEQFF. In DNA form, the CDR3 reads TGCGCCAGCAGCTTGGCGGCGGGGGGGCGCTACAATGAGCAGTTCTTC.